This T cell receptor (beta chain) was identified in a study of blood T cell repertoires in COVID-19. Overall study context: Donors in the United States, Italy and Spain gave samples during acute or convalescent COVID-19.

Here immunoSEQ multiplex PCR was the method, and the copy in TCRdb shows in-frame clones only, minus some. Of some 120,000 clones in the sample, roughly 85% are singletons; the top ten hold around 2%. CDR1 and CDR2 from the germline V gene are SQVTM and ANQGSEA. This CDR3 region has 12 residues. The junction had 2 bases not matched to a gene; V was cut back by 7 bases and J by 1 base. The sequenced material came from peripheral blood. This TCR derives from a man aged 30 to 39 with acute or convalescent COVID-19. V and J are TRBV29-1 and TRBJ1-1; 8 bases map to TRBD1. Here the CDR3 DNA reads TGCAGCGCCCAGGGGGCGAACACTGAAGCTTTCTTT. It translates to CSAQGANTEAFF.